The entry below describes one T cell receptor beta chain. Its target is not known. This CDR3 has 13 residues. Germline V gene lookup returns CDR1 SGHVS and CDR2 FQNEAQ. Trimming took off 6 bases at V and 11 bases at J, with 19 bases between the two ends. The method was immunoSEQ multiplex PCR; TCRdb's version includes in-frame clones alone and lacks a portion of them. The profile shows some 150,000 clones, 85% to 95% of them singletons. The sample is drawn from a study of T cell responses to AZD1222 COVID-19 vaccine. Study conclusions and caveats: Breadth and depth of Spike-specific TCRs rose after two AZD1222 doses. The donor cohort was predominantly white British with a female majority, and clonal diversity may have been underestimated. At baseline, seropositivity was found in only six or seven AZD1222 recipients.

The starting material was peripheral blood, obtained on day 0 of MenACWY control vaccination. The chain links TRBV7-8 to TRBJ1-1; no clear D. This clonotype was sampled from an adult in good health. In nucleotides, the CDR3 is TGTGCCAGCAGAGCCCCCCTGGAGGTTAGGGCTTTCTTT. It codes for CASRAPLEVRAFF.